The clone carrying this T cell receptor beta chain was seen repeatedly, ten times or more. As yet, its antigen is unknown. Making use of molecular barcodes, quantitative 5'-RACE generated TCR beta libraries. TCRdb used MiXCR to reprocess the 5' RACE reads, holding one entry per CDR3 protein. The sample holds roughly 69,000 distinct CDR3 sequences, about 5.2% seen once. The sample originates from a study of CD8 T cells in ankylosing spondylitis. Broader study findings: Certain motif variants had earlier been reported in reactive arthritis synovial fluid and blood. Reportedly, disease-linked clones are significantly enriched in ankylosing spondylitis patients' matched synovial fluid. Disease-linked clones were CD8+ and relatively rare in peripheral blood.

Material: blood, either unsorted or a sorted T cell fraction (not recorded which). This receptor was taken from a male donor with ankylosing spondylitis or in good health (not recorded which).

The DNA for the CDR3 is TGTGCCAGCAGTCCCAACCCAGCCTACGAGCAGTACTTC. Translation: CASSPNPAYEQYF. The V call is TRBV28, the J call TRBJ2-7; no reliable D call. There are 13 residues in the CDR3. With 5 bases removed from V and 2 bases from J, the gap between germline ends came to 10 bases. From germline, CDR1 is MDHEN and CDR2 SYDVKM.